This T cell receptor (beta chain) was captured in a study of T-cell reconstitution after alpha-beta-depleted transplantation in children. This CDR3 has 14 amino acids. The V and J ends lost 6 bases and 4 bases, in that order; junction bases with no gene match: 6. The germline gives CDR1 LGHDT, CDR2 YNNKEL (reference sequence). Library preparation (for TCRbeta) was performed with unique molecular identifiers. TCRdb independently ran MiXCR on the PCR reads; one entry per CDR3 protein. The sample carries approximately 510,000 distinct CDR3 sequences, around 19% recorded once. This specimen was PBMCs from the stem cell graft donor, taken from the stem cell graft. The chain recombines TRBV3-1 with TRBJ2-1; 7 bases line up with TRBD2. The sequence came from a human donor who donated a stem cell graft to a child with acute lymphoblastic leukemia. The CDR3 DNA sequence: TGTGCCAGCAGAAGTGCTAGCGGATACAATGAGCAGTTCTTC. It codes for CASRSASGYNEQFF.